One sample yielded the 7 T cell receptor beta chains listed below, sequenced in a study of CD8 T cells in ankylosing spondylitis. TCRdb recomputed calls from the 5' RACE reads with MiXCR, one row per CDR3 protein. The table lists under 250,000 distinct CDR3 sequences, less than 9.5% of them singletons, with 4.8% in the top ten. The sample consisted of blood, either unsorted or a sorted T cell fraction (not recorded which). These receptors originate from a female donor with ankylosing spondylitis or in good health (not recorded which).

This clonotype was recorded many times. CDR3 coding DNA: TGTGCCAGCAGCTTGAGGGACTCTCGAGGCGAGCAGTACTTC. It codes for CASSLRDSRGEQYF. This chain joins TRBV7-9 and TRBJ2-7; maybe TRBD2 (6 bases). The CDR3 runs 14 residues. CDR1 and CDR2 from the germline V gene are SEHNR and FQNEAQ (reference sequence). V shed 3 bases and J shed 6 bases, with 15 bases lying between them.

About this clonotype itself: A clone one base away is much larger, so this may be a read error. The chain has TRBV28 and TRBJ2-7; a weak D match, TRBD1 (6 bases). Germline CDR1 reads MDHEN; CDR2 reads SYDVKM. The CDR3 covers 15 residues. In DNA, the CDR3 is TGTACCAGCAGTGAAACAGGGACAAACTCCTACGAGCAGTACTTC. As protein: CTSSETGTNSYEQYF.

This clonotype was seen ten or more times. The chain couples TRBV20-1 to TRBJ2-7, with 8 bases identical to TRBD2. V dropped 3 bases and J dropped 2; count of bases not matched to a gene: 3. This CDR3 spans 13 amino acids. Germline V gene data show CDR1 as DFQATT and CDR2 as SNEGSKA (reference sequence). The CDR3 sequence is CSASSGGAYEQYF. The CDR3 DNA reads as TGCAGTGCTAGCTCGGGAGGGGCCTACGAGCAGTACTTC.

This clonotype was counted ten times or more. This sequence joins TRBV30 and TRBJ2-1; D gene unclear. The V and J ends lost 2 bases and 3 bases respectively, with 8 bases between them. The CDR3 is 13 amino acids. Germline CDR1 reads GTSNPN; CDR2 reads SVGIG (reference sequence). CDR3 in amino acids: CAWSLTGYNEQFF. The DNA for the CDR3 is TGTGCCTGGAGTTTAACCGGCTACAATGAGCAGTTCTTC.

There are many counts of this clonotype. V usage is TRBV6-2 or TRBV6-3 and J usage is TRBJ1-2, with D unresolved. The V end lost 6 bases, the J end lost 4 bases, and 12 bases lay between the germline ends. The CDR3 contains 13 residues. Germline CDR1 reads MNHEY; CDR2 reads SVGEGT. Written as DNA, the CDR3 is TGTGCCAGCAGCCAAAGTAGGACCTATGGCTACACCTTC. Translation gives CASSQSRTYGYTF.

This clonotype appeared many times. The CDR3 region has the DNA TGCGCCAGCAGCTTGGGTGGTCTGAGGAACGAGCAGTACTTC. Its translation is CASSLGGLRNEQYF. The rearrangement uses TRBV5-1 and TRBJ2-7, with D unclear. Deletions cut 0 bases from V and 5 bases from J, with 12 bases between. CDR3 length equals 14 residues. Germline lookup yields CDR1 SGHRS and CDR2 YFSETQ.

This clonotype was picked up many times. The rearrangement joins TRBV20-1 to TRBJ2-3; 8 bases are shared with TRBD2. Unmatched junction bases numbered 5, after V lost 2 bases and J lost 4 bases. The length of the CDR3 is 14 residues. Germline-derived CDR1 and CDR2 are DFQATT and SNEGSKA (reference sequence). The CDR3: CSARSGSVADTQYF. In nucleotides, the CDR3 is TGCAGTGCTAGAAGCGGGAGTGTTGCAGATACGCAGTATTTT.